This entry lists 29 T cell receptor beta chains sequenced from one sample in a study of blood T cells in healthy people across ages. Next came a second PCR, run for about 7 to 12 cycles, which used a sample-barcoded 5' primer along with a J-beta primer mix. TCRdb re-derived calls from the 5' RACE reads in MiXCR, one entry per CDR3 protein. The data contain about 1.4 million distinct CDR3 sequences, 59% of them singletons. The specimen was blood. The receptors derive from a man between 18 and 35 years old in good health.

This sequence joins TRBV20-1 and TRBJ2-3; possibly TRBD1 or TRBD2 for D (6 bases each). Trimming took off 3 bases at V and 2 bases at J, with 12 bases between the two ends. The CDR3 loop spans 14 amino acids. Germline CDR1 is DFQATT and CDR2 is SNEGSKA (reference sequence). The CDR3 DNA is TGCAGTGCTAGTGGGGGGCGGTACACAGATACGCAGTATTTT. This translates into CSASGGRYTDTQYF.

The chain combines TRBV28 with TRBJ1-4; D is unresolved. The CDR3 contains 14 residues. CDR1 and CDR2 from the germline V gene are MDHEN and SYDVKM. Between the trimmed V and J ends, which lost 5 bases and 10 bases, there was a span of 17 bases. CDR3 nucleotide sequence: TGTGCCAGCAGTCCTATATACCGGGCGGTAAAACTGTTTTTT. Translation gives CASSPIYRAVKLFF.

This clonotype was counted a few times. The genes are TRBV7-8 and TRBJ2-5; D remains ambiguous. Trimming stripped 3 bases from V and 5 bases from J, with 13 bases between. The CDR3 is 14 residues long. Germline CDR1 reads SGHVS; CDR2 reads FQNEAQ. CDR3 in amino acids: CASSLGILVETQYF. CDR3 DNA sequence: TGTGCCAGCAGCTTGGGGATTCTGGTGGAGACCCAGTACTTC. The full variable domain, its missing parts supplied by reference TRBV7-8 and TRBJ2-5, is GAGVSQSPRYKVAKRGQDVALRCDPISGHVSLFWYQQALGQGPEFLTYFQNEAQLDKSGLPSDRFFAERPEGSVSTLKIQRTQQEDSAVYLCASSLGILVETQYFGPGTRLLVL.

This clonotype is a singleton in its sample. The DNA of the CDR3 is TGCGCCAGCAGCTCACAGGGTGATGGTGTTGAAAAACTGTTTTTT. It translates to CASSSQGDGVEKLFF. V usage is TRBV5-1 and J usage is TRBJ1-4; maybe TRBD1 (6 bases). The CDR3 contains 15 residues. Looked up from germline, CDR1 is SGHRS and CDR2 is YFSETQ. V was trimmed by 3 bases and J by 7 bases, leaving 16 bases between them.

The CDR3: CASSWDRFSEAFF. CDR3 nucleotide sequence: TGTGCCAGCAGCTGGGACAGATTTTCTGAAGCTTTCTTT. This rearrangement joins TRBV7-2 to TRBJ1-1; TRBD1 matches at 7 bases. V was clipped by 4 bases and J by 6 bases; unmatched bases: 5. Germline CDR1 and CDR2: SGHTA and FQGNSA. The CDR3 extends over 13 amino acids. Filled out from reference TRBV7-2 and TRBJ1-1, the complete variable domain reads GAGVSQSPSNKVTEKGKDVELRCDPISGHTALYWYRQSLGQGLEFLIYFQGNSAPDKSGLPSDRFSAERTGGSVSTLTIQRTQQEDSAVYLCASSWDRFSEAFFGQGTRLTVV.

The sample holds one count of this clonotype. The rearrangement joins TRBV4-1 to TRBJ1-6, with TRBD1 identical over 9 bases. The J segment lost 7 bases and the V segment lost 1 base, leaving 5 bases of the junction unmatched. Looked up from germline, CDR1 is MGHRA and CDR2 is YSYEKL. The CDR3 contains 16 residues. The CDR3 sequence is CASSQVPGTGNSPLHF. In nucleotides, the CDR3 is TGCGCCAGCAGCCAAGTGCCTGGGACAGGGAATTCACCCCTCCACTTT.

This clonotype was counted once. This sequence joins TRBV20-1 and TRBJ2-3; D gene unclear. The V gene's germline CDR1 is DFQATT and CDR2 SNEGSKA (reference sequence). CDR3 length: 16 amino acids. Trimming cost V 1 base and J 2 bases, with 16 bases left between them. This CDR3 is CSARGYHKGYTDTQYF. DNA for the CDR3: TGCAGTGCTAGAGGATATCACAAGGGTTACACAGATACGCAGTATTTT.

The rearrangement uses TRBV6-5 and TRBJ1-1; D is unclear. Germline V gene sequence: CDR1 MNHEY, CDR2 SVGAGI. V gave up 4 bases and J gave up 0 bases, with 12 bases separating them. The CDR3 covers 15 residues. CDR3 region: CASSCSAAMNTEAFF. CDR3 DNA: TGTGCCAGCAGTTGCTCGGCGGCCATGAACACTGAAGCTTTCTTT.

This clonotype was found a few times. The V gene is TRBV25-1, the J gene TRBJ2-1, with D uncertain. The CDR3 is made up of 14 amino acids. Deletions cut 1 base from V and 7 bases from J, with 11 bases between. Germline CDR1 MGHDK, CDR2 SYGVNS. CDR3 in DNA: TGTGCCAGCAGTGAATTGGTGGGGTGGAATGAGCAGTTCTTC. Its translation is CASSELVGWNEQFF. Based on the CDR3 plus reference TRBV25-1 and TRBJ2-1, the full variable domain is EADIYQTPRYLVIGTGKKITLECSQTMGHDKMYWYQQDPGMELHLIHYSYGVNSTEKGDLSSESTVSRIRTEHFPLTLESARPSHTSQYLCASSELVGWNEQFFGPGTRLTVL.

The CDR3 DNA reads as TGCAGTGCTAGCCTAGGTACTAGCGGGAGGGTCAGGTACCATGAGCAGTTCTTC. Its protein is CSASLGTSGRVRYHEQFF. V and J are TRBV20-1 and TRBJ2-1, with 13 bases fitting TRBD2. V gave up 3 bases and J gave up 8 bases; unmatched junction bases: 16. CDR1 is DFQATT and CDR2 is SNEGSKA in the germline V gene (reference sequence). CDR3 length: 18 residues.

This clonotype was recorded once. The CDR3 DNA follows: TGTGCCAGCGGTGGACTAGCGGGAGCTGCTGAGCAGTTCTTC. Encoded protein: CASGGLAGAAEQFF. This rearrangement joins TRBV11-2 to TRBJ2-1; 13 positions agree with TRBD2. This CDR3 is 14 amino acids long. Germline CDR1 is SGHAT and CDR2 is FQNNGV. V gave up 8 bases and J gave up 9 bases; unmatched junction bases: 7.

The J gene is TRBJ1-1, the V gene TRBV29-1, with a possible D match to TRBD1 (5 bases). Looked up from germline, CDR1 is SQVTM and CDR2 is ANQGSEA. The CDR3 has 12 residues. The V end lost 7 bases, the J end lost 6 bases, and 15 bases lay between the germline ends. In DNA, the CDR3 is TGCAGCGGTTCTGGGGGGAGGGCTGAAGCTTTCTTT. Protein: CSGSGGRAEAFF.

This clonotype was observed once. The V call is TRBV4-2, the J call TRBJ1-2; no reliable D call. The CDR3 totals 15 residues. CDR1 LGHNA and CDR2 YNFKEQ come from the germline V gene. V lost 0 bases and J 4 bases, leaving 12 bases between the germline ends. CDR3 coding DNA: TGTGCCAGCAGCCAAGATTTGGACGGCCCCTATGGCTACACCTTC. Encoded protein: CASSQDLDGPYGYTF.

The chain's CDR3 is CASSLGQEASYEQYF. The CDR3 DNA reads as TGTGCCAGCAGCCTGGGACAGGAGGCCTCCTACGAGCAGTACTTC. V gene TRBV27 combines with J gene TRBJ2-7; 8 bases are shared with TRBD1. Germline CDR1 MNHEY, CDR2 SMNVEV (reference sequence). V lost 6 bases, J lost 0 bases, and 7 bases stayed unmatched. The CDR3 totals 15 residues.

This rearrangement joins TRBV20-1 to TRBJ1-5, with a tentative D call TRBD1 (6 bases). CDR3 length equals 13 residues. V lost 7 bases, J lost 5 bases, and 15 bases lay in between. Germline V lookup: CDR1 DFQATT, CDR2 SNEGSKA (reference sequence). CDR3 nucleotides: TGCAGTGGCCGGGACACTACCTATCAGCCCCAGCATTTT. This sequence encodes CSGRDTTYQPQHF.

This clonotype has more than one count but fewer than ten. V is TRBV29-1 and J is TRBJ2-2; 7 bases map to TRBD1. J gave up 5 bases and V 6 bases, and 6 bases lay outside the gene matches. The CDR3 runs 13 residues. Germline loops: CDR1 SQVTM, CDR2 ANQGSEA. The CDR3 loop is CSVSHRGTGELFF. CDR3 sequence (DNA): TGCAGCGTCTCCCACAGGGGAACCGGGGAGCTGTTTTTT.

The table lists this clonotype with a count of one. CDR3 coding DNA: TGTGCCAGCAGTCCCGAGCGGCAGGGACCTAACTATGGCTACACCTTC. It is translated as CASSPERQGPNYGYTF. This chain connects TRBV12-1 to TRBJ1-2. TRBV12-1 is described as a pseudogene. The CDR3 loop spans 16 amino acids.

V and J are TRBV2 and TRBJ2-7; 10 bases are a match to TRBD1. The germline gives CDR1 SNHLY, CDR2 FYNNEI. The CDR3 is 15 amino acids. After removal of 7 bases from V and 4 bases from J, the junction contained 10 bases not matched to a gene. The CDR3 region is CASTSPGQGVYEQYF. CDR3 DNA: TGTGCCAGCACAAGCCCTGGACAGGGGGTATACGAGCAGTACTTC.

The V gene is TRBV4-3, the J gene TRBJ2-5; tentative D call: TRBD1 (6 bases). The germline V and J ends were trimmed by 1 base and 2 bases, with 11 bases remaining between them. From germline, CDR1 is LGHNA and CDR2 YSLEER. The CDR3 has 15 residues. The CDR3, as DNA: TGCGCCAGCAGCCAAGTCAGAGGGGGTCAAGAGACCCAGTACTTC. Its protein product is CASSQVRGGQETQYF.

J is TRBJ2-2 and V is TRBV27, with 7 bases identical to TRBD1. In germline, CDR1 is MNHEY, CDR2 SMNVEV (reference sequence). V lost 5 bases to trimming and J lost 6 bases; unmatched junction nucleotides: 3. The CDR3 totals 13 residues. The CDR3 reads CASSRQGAGELFF. The CDR3 DNA reads TGTGCCAGCAGTCGACAGGGCGCCGGGGAGCTGTTTTTT.

The rearrangement joins TRBV5-1 to TRBJ2-7; TRBD2 agrees at 10 bases. This CDR3 has 15 amino acids. Germline V gene data show CDR1 as SGHRS and CDR2 as YFSETQ. Trimming removed 0 bases from V and 2 bases from J; junction bases left unmatched: 2. The CDR3, as DNA: TGCGCCAGCAGCTTGGCTAGCGGGGGAGCCTACGAGCAGTACTTC. This sequence encodes CASSLASGGAYEQYF.

The chain recombines TRBV12-3 or TRBV12-4 with TRBJ1-1; no firm D call. The CDR3 is 14 residues long. V was trimmed by 2 bases and J by 1 base, leaving 8 bases between them. CDR3: CASSLYRGNTEAFF. In nucleotides, the CDR3 is TGTGCCAGCAGTTTATACCGGGGGAACACTGAAGCTTTCTTT.

This sequence joins TRBV10-3 and TRBJ1-2; D possibly corresponds to TRBD1 (5 bases). Trimming took 0 bases from V and 2 from J, leaving 10 bases between them. The CDR3 covers 15 residues. The germline V gene encodes CDR1 ENHRY and CDR2 SYGVKD. DNA of the CDR3: TGTGCCATCAGTGAGTCCAGGGCAGCAAACTATGGCTACACCTTC. This gives the protein CAISESRAANYGYTF.

This chain joins TRBV2 and TRBJ1-1, with a tentative D call TRBD1 (5 bases). CDR3 length equals 12 residues. V was shortened by 10 bases and J by 3 bases, with 12 bases between the two germline ends. CDR1 and CDR2 from the germline V gene are SNHLY and FYNNEI. CDR3 in DNA: TGTGCCAACCCGGGGGGGTACACTGAAGCTTTCTTT. Translated: CANPGGYTEAFF.

J is TRBJ2-7 and V is TRBV4-2, with 8 bases fitting TRBD2. The CDR3 is made up of 16 amino acids. Germline V gene data show CDR1 as LGHNA and CDR2 as YNFKEQ. Trimming cost V 0 bases and J 4 bases; bases outside gene matches: 8. CDR3: CASSQDRVAGLYEQYF. CDR3 DNA: TGTGCCAGCAGCCAAGATAGGGTAGCGGGGCTTTACGAGCAGTACTTC.

The chain uses TRBV18 and TRBJ1-4; D not resolved. The CDR3 contains 14 residues. V was clipped by 3 bases and J by 7 bases, with 12 bases between them. The germline V gene encodes CDR1 KGHSH and CDR2 LQKENI. The CDR3 DNA reads as TGTGCCAGCTCACCCGAGCAAGGTGGTGAAAAACTGTTTTTT. Residues: CASSPEQGGEKLFF. The variable domain in full, with the rest retrieved from reference TRBV18 and TRBJ1-4, is NAGVMQNPRHLVRRRGQEARLRCSPMKGHSHVYWYRQLPEEGLKFMVYLQKENIIDESGMPKERFSAEFPKEGPSILRIQQVVRGDSAAYFCASSPEQGGEKLFFGSGTQLSVL.

The chain is built from TRBV5-5 and TRBJ2-3; 10 bases are shared with TRBD1. The germline gives CDR1 SGHKS, CDR2 YYEKEE (reference sequence). There are 16 residues in the CDR3. Germline trimming cut 2 bases from V and 4 bases from J; bases unmatched to any gene: 7. Written as DNA, the CDR3 is TGTGCCAGCAGCTTACGACAGGGGGCGCCCGCAGATACGCAGTATTTT. Encoded protein: CASSLRQGAPADTQYF. The full variable domain, with the rest looked up from reference TRBV5-5 and TRBJ2-3, is DAGVTQSPTHLIKTRGQQVTLRCSPISGHKSVSWYQQVLGQGPQFIFQYYEKEERGRGNFPDRFSARQFPNYSSELNVNALLLGDSALYLCASSLRQGAPADTQYFGPGTRLTVL.

The rearrangement joins TRBV7-9 to TRBJ2-5; 7 bases line up with TRBD1. The CDR3 has 15 residues. V shed 5 bases, J shed 5 bases, and the junction held 11 bases outside the gene matches. Germline loops: CDR1 SEHNR, CDR2 FQNEAQ (reference sequence). The CDR3 coding sequence is TGTGCCAGCAGCACAGGGGCTATTCTATCGGAGACCCAGTACTTC. This gives the protein CASSTGAILSETQYF.

The chain joins TRBV4-3 to TRBJ2-1; maybe TRBD2 (6 bases). This CDR3 has 18 residues. Germline values: CDR1 LGHNA, CDR2 YSLEER. Deletions cut 2 bases from V and 10 bases from J, with 27 bases between. The CDR3 DNA follows: TGCGCCAGCAGCCAACGGAGGGCGGCTTCCCCGCCTTCTGAAGAGCAGTTCTTC. It is translated as CASSQRRAASPPSEEQFF.